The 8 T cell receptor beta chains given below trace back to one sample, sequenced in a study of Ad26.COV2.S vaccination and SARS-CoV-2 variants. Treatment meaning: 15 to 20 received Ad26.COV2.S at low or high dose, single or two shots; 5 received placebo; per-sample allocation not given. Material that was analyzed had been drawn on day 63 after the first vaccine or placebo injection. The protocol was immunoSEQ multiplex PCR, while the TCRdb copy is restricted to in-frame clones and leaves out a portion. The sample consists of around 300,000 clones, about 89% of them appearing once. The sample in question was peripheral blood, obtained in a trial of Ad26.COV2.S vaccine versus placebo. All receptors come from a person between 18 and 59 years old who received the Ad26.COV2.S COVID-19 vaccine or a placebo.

CDR3 protein: CASRPTGDFEAFF. CDR3 in DNA: TGTGCCAGCAGACCGACAGGGGATTTTGAAGCTTTCTTT. The genes are TRBV12-3 or TRBV12-4 and TRBJ1-1, with 8 bases fitting TRBD1. The ends lost 6 bases at V and 7 bases at J; junction bases unmatched: 7. The CDR3 totals 13 residues.

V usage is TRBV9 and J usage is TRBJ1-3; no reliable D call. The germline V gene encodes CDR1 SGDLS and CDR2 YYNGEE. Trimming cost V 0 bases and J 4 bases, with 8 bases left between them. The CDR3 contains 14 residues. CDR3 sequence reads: CASSVDGNGNTIYF. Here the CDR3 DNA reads TGTGCCAGCAGCGTAGACGGGAACGGAAACACCATATATTTT.

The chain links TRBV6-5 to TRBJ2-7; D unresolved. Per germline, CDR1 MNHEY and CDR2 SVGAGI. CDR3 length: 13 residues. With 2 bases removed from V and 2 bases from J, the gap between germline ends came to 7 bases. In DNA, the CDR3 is TGTGCCAGCAGTTACCCTGGGACCTACGAGCAGTACTTC. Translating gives CASSYPGTYEQYF.

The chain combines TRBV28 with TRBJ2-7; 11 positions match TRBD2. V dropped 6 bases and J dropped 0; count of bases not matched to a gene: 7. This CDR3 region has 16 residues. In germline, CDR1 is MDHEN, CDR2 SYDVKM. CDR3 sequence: CASSHGLAGPSYEQYF. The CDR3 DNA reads TGTGCCAGCAGCCATGGACTAGCGGGCCCCTCCTACGAGCAGTACTTC. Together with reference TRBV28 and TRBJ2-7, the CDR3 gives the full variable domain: DVKVTQSSRYLVKRTGEKVFLECVQDMDHENMFWYRQDPGLGLRLIYFSYDVKMKEKGDIPEGYSVSREKKERFSLILESASTNQTSMYLCASSHGLAGPSYEQYFGPGTRLTVT.

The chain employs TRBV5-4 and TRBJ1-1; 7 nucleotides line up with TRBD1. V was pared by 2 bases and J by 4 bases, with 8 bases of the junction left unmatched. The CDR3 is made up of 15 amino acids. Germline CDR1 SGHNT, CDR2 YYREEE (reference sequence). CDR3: CASSLRGLVVTEAFF. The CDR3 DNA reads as TGTGCCAGCAGCTTAAGGGGGCTGGTCGTCACTGAAGCTTTCTTT. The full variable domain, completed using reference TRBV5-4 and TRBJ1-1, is ETGVTQSPTHLIKTRGQQVTLRCSSQSGHNTVSWYQQALGQGPQFIFQYYREEENGRGNFPPRFSGLQFPNYSSELNVNALELDDSALYLCASSLRGLVVTEAFFGQGTRLTVV.

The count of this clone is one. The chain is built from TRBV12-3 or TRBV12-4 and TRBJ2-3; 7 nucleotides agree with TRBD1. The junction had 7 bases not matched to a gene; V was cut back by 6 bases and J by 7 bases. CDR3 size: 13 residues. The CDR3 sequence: CASSRQGVNTQYF. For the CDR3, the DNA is TGTGCCAGCAGCCGACAGGGAGTTAATACGCAGTATTTT.

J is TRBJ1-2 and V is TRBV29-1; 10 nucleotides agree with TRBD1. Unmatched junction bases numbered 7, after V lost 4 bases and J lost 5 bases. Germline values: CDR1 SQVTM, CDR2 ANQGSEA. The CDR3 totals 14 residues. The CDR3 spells CSVAPLGQGYGYTF. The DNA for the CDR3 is TGCAGCGTTGCCCCGTTGGGACAGGGGTATGGCTACACCTTC.

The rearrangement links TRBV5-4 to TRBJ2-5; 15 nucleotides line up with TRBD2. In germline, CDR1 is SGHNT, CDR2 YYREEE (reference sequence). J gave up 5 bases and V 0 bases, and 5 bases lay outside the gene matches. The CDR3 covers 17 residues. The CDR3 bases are TGTGCCAGCAGCTTGGGTGGACTAGCGGGAGGGGGGGAGACCCAGTACTTC. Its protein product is CASSLGGLAGGGETQYF. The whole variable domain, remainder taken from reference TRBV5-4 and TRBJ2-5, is ETGVTQSPTHLIKTRGQQVTLRCSSQSGHNTVSWYQQALGQGPQFIFQYYREEENGRGNFPPRFSGLQFPNYSSELNVNALELDDSALYLCASSLGGLAGGGETQYFGPGTRLLVL.